The rows below give T cell receptor beta chains drawn from one sample of a study of T cell clonotyping in hematopoietic cell transplantation. Sequencing used immunoSEQ multiplex PCR; TCRdb keeps in-frame clones, though not all of them. The sample comprises roughly 9,000 clones, about 88% of which are singletons, and 27% rests with the top ten. This specimen was peripheral blood mononuclear cells, taken before stem cell transplant. These TCRs come from an older woman with acute myeloid leukemia. Some clones in this sample may be carry-over from other donors' samples. Both conserved end residues are part of each CDR3. Fields, in order: J gene, V gene, clone size, D gene, CDR3 DNA, CDR3 protein. The D gene is left open where the match is weak. Clone size is stated in some rows and not others, as once, few, many or a class when expanded.

>TRBJ1-3|TRBV7-3|once|TRBD1
TGTGCCAGCAGCTCCATCCAGGGGGCTGGAAACACCATATATTTT
CASSSIQGAGNTIYF
>TRBJ2-1|TRBV14|.|TRBD1
TGTGCCAGCAGCCACCTTCGGGGACAGGGGAGCAATGAGCAGTTCTTC
CASSHLRGQGSNEQFF
>TRBJ2-2|TRBV28|.|.
TGTGCCAGTAGGTCTAGGGGGTTCACCGGGGAGCTGTTTTTT
CASRSRGFTGELFF
>TRBJ1-3|TRBV28|.|TRBD1
TGTGCCAGCATCAGGGGGGTTCCCGGAAACACCATATATTTT
CASIRGVPGNTIYF
>TRBJ1-1|TRBV30|.|.
TGTGCCTTTGTACGGGGCCCACCCATGAACACTGAAGCTTTCTTT
CAFVRGPPMNTEAFF
>TRBJ1-6|TRBV6-5|.|TRBD1
TGTGCCAGCAGGAAACAGGGGGCTATCCTCCACTTT
CASRKQGAILHF
>TRBJ2-5|TRBV7-9|.|TRBD2
TGTGCCAGCAGCTTAGGGCTAGCGGGAGGGCCGGCAGAGACCCAGTACTTC
CASSLGLAGGPAETQYF
>TRBJ2-5|TRBV5-1|.|TRBD2
TGCGCCAGCAGCGGTAGCGGGGCCCAAGAGACCCAGTACTTC
CASSGSGAQETQYF
>TRBJ2-1|TRBV5-8|.|TRBD2
TGTGCCAGCAGCTTCCCTAGCGGGATAGTGGAGAGGAATGAGCAGTTCTTC
CASSFPSGIVERNEQFF
>TRBJ1-5|TRBV7-8|.|.
TGTGCCACCGGACAAGGGCAGGGAGGGAATCAGCCCCAGCATTTT
CATGQGQGGNQPQHF
>TRBJ2-5|TRBV6-6|.|TRBD1
TGTGCCAGCAGTGCCCAGGGGGCCGGGCAGTACTTC
CASSAQGAGQYF
>TRBJ2-1|TRBV4-3|.|TRBD2
TGCGCCAGCAGCCAAGACCCGGGAGGCTACAATGAGCAGTTCTTC
CASSQDPGGYNEQFF
>TRBJ1-1|TRBV27|.|.
TGTGCCAGCAGTCTCCAAACCGGACGCCTGAACACTGAAGCTTTCTTT
CASSLQTGRLNTEAFF
>TRBJ2-1|TRBV11-2|once|.
TGTGCCAGCAGCTCAAAGCGAGACACAGCCTACAATGAGCAGTTCTTC
CASSSKRDTAYNEQFF
>TRBJ2-3|TRBV29-1|.|TRBD2
TGCAGCGTTGAGGGACTAGCGGGCACAGATACGCAGTATTTT
CSVEGLAGTDTQYF
>TRBJ1-1|TRBV6-1|.|.
TGTGCCAGCAGTGACCCCCCAGGGGATATGAACACTGAAGCTTTCTTT
CASSDPPGDMNTEAFF
>TRBJ1-2|TRBV7-9|.|.
TGTGCCAGCAGCCGGACTGATGGCTACACCTTC
CASSRTDGYTF
>TRBJ2-7|TRBV7-3|.|.
TGTGCCAGCGCCCAGGATGGCGTATCCTACGAGCAGTACTTC
CASAQDGVSYEQYF
>TRBJ1-5|TRBV29-1|.|.
TGCAGCGTCAGGACAGAGTACAATCAGCCCCAGCATTTT
CSVRTEYNQPQHF
>TRBJ1-5|TRBV6-1|.|TRBD1
TGTGCCAGCCGGTCCGGGGACAGGGCTTATCAGCCCCAGCATTTT
CASRSGDRAYQPQHF
>TRBJ1-2|TRBV6-5|.|.
TGTGCCAGCAGTCAATCGACCGGGACGGTCTATGGCTACACCTTC
CASSQSTGTVYGYTF
>TRBJ1-4|TRBV27|.|.
TGTGCCAGCAGTTTAGGGTCGTTTAATGAAAAACTGTTTTTT
CASSLGSFNEKLFF
>TRBJ2-1|TRBV30|once|.
TGTGCCTGGAGTCCAACTAGCAGAAAGCTACAAGGTGAGCAGTTCTTC
CAWSPTSRKLQGEQFF
>TRBJ2-7|TRBV10-3|.|TRBD2
TGTGCCATCAGTCCTTTAGCGGGAGGGAGCTACGAGCAGTACTTC
CAISPLAGGSYEQYF
>TRBJ2-3|TRBV19|.|.
TGTGCCAGTAGTATAGGGACAAGGACAGATACGCAGTATTTT
CASSIGTRTDTQYF
>TRBJ1-1|TRBV6-5|.|TRBD1
TGTGCCAGCAGCCCTGTGACGGGACAGCCTTATGAAGCTTTCTTT
CASSPVTGQPYEAFF
>TRBJ1-3|TRBV4-3|once|TRBD1
TGCGCCAGCAGCCCGGACAGGGTCCTCCCCACCATATATTTT
CASSPDRVLPTIYF
>TRBJ1-2|TRBV4-1|.|.
TGCGCCAGCAGCCAAGATCTTTGGGACGAGGGGAGACTTCCTTATGGCTACACCTTC
CASSQDLWDEGRLPYGYTF
>TRBJ2-1|TRBV6-5|.|TRBD2
TGTGCCAGCAGTTACTCGAGTAGCGGGGAGCAGTTCTTC
CASSYSSSGEQFF
>TRBJ2-1|TRBV29-1|.|TRBD2
TGCAGCGTTGATGGTCGTAGGAAAAGCGGGAGCGGCGGGTATGAGCAGTTCTTC
CSVDGRRKSGSGGYEQFF
>TRBJ2-3|TRBV5-1|.|.
TGCGCCAGCAGTCTTACCGATACAGATACGCAGTATTTT
CASSLTDTDTQYF
>TRBJ1-6|TRBV7-2|.|TRBD1
TGTGCCAGCAGCCCCCGACAGGGTAACTCACCCCTCCACTTT
CASSPRQGNSPLHF
>TRBJ2-2|TRBV29-1|.|.
TGCAGCGTTAGCCTAAGACCGGGACTGACCACCGGGGAGCTGTTTTTT
CSVSLRPGLTTGELFF
>TRBJ1-1|TRBV5-4|few|TRBD1
TGTGCCAGCAGCTTGGGGGGACAGGGGACCACTGAAGCTTTCTTT
CASSLGGQGTTEAFF
>TRBJ1-1|TRBV30|once|.
TGTGCCTGGAGTAATAAGGGCCAACGGGGACAAGCTTTCTTT
CAWSNKGQRGQAFF
>TRBJ2-1|TRBV4-2|.|TRBD2
TGTGCCAGCAGCCAAGAGCCGGGGAATGCGGGAGGGTACAATGAGCAGTTCTTC
CASSQEPGNAGGYNEQFF
>TRBJ2-3|TRBV10-3|.|TRBD2
TGTGCCATCAGCAAGGGACTAGCGGGACCCTTCGGCACAGATACGCAGTATTTT
CAISKGLAGPFGTDTQYF
>TRBJ1-3|TRBV27|.|.
TGTGCCAGCAGCCCTTGGGGGTACTCTGGAAACACCATATATTTT
CASSPWGYSGNTIYF
>TRBJ2-7|TRBV4-1|.|.
TGCGCCAGCAGCCAAGAGATGGATGGGGGGTTATACTCCTACGAGCAGTACTTC
CASSQEMDGGLYSYEQYF
>TRBJ1-1|TRBV6-5|.|.
TGTGCCAGCAGTTACAGGCAGGCGAACACTGAAGCTTTCTTT
CASSYRQANTEAFF
>TRBJ2-2|TRBV27|.|TRBD1
TGTGCCAGCAGTCCCACCCCCGACAGGGAGATCACCGGGGAGCTGTTTTTT
CASSPTPDREITGELFF
>TRBJ2-3|TRBV7-8|.|.
TGTGCCAGCAGCCCTACGGGTTTCACAGATACGCAGTATTTT
CASSPTGFTDTQYF
>TRBJ2-2|TRBV5-1|.|.
TGCGCCAGCAGCTTCCTGGACCTCACCGGGGAGCTGTTTTTT
CASSFLDLTGELFF
>TRBJ2-3|TRBV6-5|.|.
TGTGCCAGCAGTTACTCCGGGCTAATGGGCACAGATACGCAGTATTTT
CASSYSGLMGTDTQYF
>TRBJ1-4|TRBV7-9|.|.
TGTGCCAGCAGCTTACGGGGCCCGGAAAAACTGTTTTTT
CASSLRGPEKLFF
>TRBJ1-2|TRBV9|.|.
TGTGCCAGCAGTCACAACGCCAGGGAATATAACTATGGCTACACCTTC
CASSHNAREYNYGYTF
>TRBJ2-7|TRBV6-5|.|.
TGTGCCAGCAGTACCCGAGAGGGCCCCTACGAGCAGTACTTC
CASSTREGPYEQYF
>TRBJ1-2|TRBV5-1|.|.
TGCGCCAGCAGCTTGGCCGGCGGCCCTTATGGCTACACCTTC
CASSLAGGPYGYTF
>TRBJ1-3|TRBV7-9|.|.
TGTGCCAGCAGCTTAGCAGGTAGAGGAAACACCATATATTTT
CASSLAGRGNTIYF
>TRBJ2-6|TRBV9|.|TRBD1
TGTGCCAGCAACCGGAACCTGGACAGGAGGCATCACGTCCTGACTTTC
CASNRNLDRRHHVLTF